The subject of this entry is one T cell receptor (beta chain). The V segment lost 0 bases and the J segment 0 bases; nucleotides outside the gene matches: 2. The germline CDR1 and CDR2 sequences are MNHNY and SVGAGI (reference sequence). This CDR3 spans 17 amino acids. This record belongs to a study of HIV-infected patients and healthy controls. TCRdb re-called the 5' RACE reads through MiXCR, storing one row per CDR3 protein. The sample has more than 60,000 distinct CDR3 sequences; less than 20% are singletons. The V call is TRBV6-6, the J call TRBJ2-3, with 11 bases matching TRBD2. What was sequenced was CD4+ T cells from blood. The sequence was obtained from a human donor in good health. The CDR3 here is CASSYSPSGGSTDTQYF. CDR3 bases: TGTGCCAGCAGTTACTCTCCTAGCGGGGGGAGCACAGATACGCAGTATTTT.